Presented here are 17 T cell receptor beta chains from one specimen sequenced in a study of blood T cell repertoires in COVID-19. Using immunoSEQ multiplex PCR, the repertoire was profiled, and TCRdb retains in-frame clones only, with some absent. The repertoire holds approximately 290,000 clones, about 89% seen once, with 2.2% in the top ten. The sample was peripheral blood. The receptors shown here come from a woman in her 30s with COVID-19, enrolled during active disease.

The chain links TRBV11-2 to TRBJ2-7; 7 bases line up with TRBD1. V shed 1 base and J 3 bases; nucleotides not matched to a gene: 6. The CDR3 extends over 15 amino acids. Germline V gene sequence: CDR1 SGHAT, CDR2 FQNNGV. As DNA, the CDR3 is TGTGCCAGCAGCTTAGGGGTGGGACAGCTCTACGAGCAGTACTTC. It is translated as CASSLGVGQLYEQYF.

The rearrangement joins TRBV28 to TRBJ1-2; perhaps TRBD1 as D (5 bases). Germline values: CDR1 MDHEN, CDR2 SYDVKM. The V gene lost 0 bases and the J gene lost 0 bases, with 17 bases spanning the gap. CDR3 length: 18 residues. The CDR3 bases are TGTGCCAGCAGTTTATGGACCCTGGGGCAGACATCTAACTATGGCTACACCTTC. This gives the protein CASSLWTLGQTSNYGYTF.

This chain uses TRBV21-1 with TRBJ2-3; the D call TRBD2 from the table was never checked on the DNA. TRBV21-1 is a documented pseudogene. CDR3 size: 16 residues. The CDR3 DNA sequence: TGTGCCAGCAGCATCCTCGGAGCACTAGCGTTAGATACGCAGTATTTT. This translates into CASSILGALALDTQYF.

The V gene is TRBV3-1 (or the pseudogene TRBV3-2), the J gene TRBJ1-1; D gene unclear. This CDR3 region has 14 residues. Germline V gives CDR1 LGHDT, CDR2 YNNKEL (reference sequence). The V and J ends lost 0 bases and 2 bases respectively, with 7 bases between them. The CDR3 loop reads CASSQEARNTEAFF. Here the CDR3 DNA reads TGTGCCAGCAGCCAAGAGGCCAGAAACACTGAAGCTTTCTTT.

This chain connects TRBV5-1 to TRBJ2-7; 7 bases match TRBD1. This CDR3 spans 14 amino acids. Germline V CDR1 and CDR2: SGHRS, YFSETQ. The V and J ends lost 3 bases and 4 bases, in that order; junction bases with no gene match: 7. The CDR3 nucleotides read TGCGCCAGCAGCTCCGGGACAGATCTTTACGAGCAGTACTTC. It yields the protein CASSSGTDLYEQYF.

The chain links TRBV30 to TRBJ2-7, with 12 nucleotides matching TRBD2. CDR1 and CDR2 (germline): GTSNPN, SVGIG (reference sequence). The CDR3 extends over 15 amino acids. J gave up 1 base and V 0 bases, and 1 base lay outside the gene matches. CDR3 in DNA: TGTGCCTGGAGTGTGACTAGCGGGGGTTCCTACGAGCAGTACTTC. It is translated as CAWSVTSGGSYEQYF.

This chain connects TRBV3-1 (or the pseudogene TRBV3-2) to TRBJ1-2; TRBD1 agrees at 8 bases. The CDR3 is made up of 17 amino acids. The trim removed 2 bases at V and 4 bases at J, leaving 12 bases unmatched. CDR1 and CDR2 (germline): LGHDT, YNNKEL (reference sequence). The CDR3 protein is CASSQTSGTGILYGYTF. CDR3 in DNA: TGTGCCAGCAGCCAAACTTCCGGGACAGGCATCCTCTATGGCTACACCTTC.

Only one count was recorded for this clone. The chain couples TRBV9 to TRBJ2-1, with D possibly matching TRBD2 (5 bases). CDR1 and CDR2 from the germline V gene are SGDLS and YYNGEE. Trimming shortened V by 1 base and J by 6 bases, and 14 bases separated the two germline ends. The CDR3 covers 15 residues. The CDR3 DNA reads TGTGCCAGCAGCGTAAGTCTAGCCCAAGGCAATGAGCAGTTCTTC. Protein product: CASSVSLAQGNEQFF.

About this clone itself: The sample holds other DNA sequences that translate to the same CDR3. The CDR3 sequence is CAWSVQGGEKLFF. The CDR3 DNA follows: TGTGCCTGGAGTGTACAGGGTGGTGAAAAACTGTTTTTT. The rearrangement links TRBV30 to TRBJ1-4, with D possibly being TRBD1 (6 bases). The CDR3 contains 13 residues. The V gene lost 0 bases and the J gene lost 7 bases, with 9 bases spanning the gap. Germline CDR1 is GTSNPN and CDR2 is SVGIG (reference sequence).

This chain links TRBV9 with TRBJ1-2; D possibly corresponds to TRBD1 (5 bases). CDR1 and CDR2 from the germline V gene are SGDLS and YYNGEE. V gave up 3 bases and J gave up 2 bases, with 8 bases separating them. This CDR3 contains 13 residues. The CDR3 nucleotides are TGTGCCAGCAGCGAGGGGATAAACTATGGCTACACCTTC. Its translation is CASSEGINYGYTF.

The chain links TRBV19 to TRBJ2-7, with D maybe TRBD2 (6 bases). The CDR3 runs 14 residues. Germline CDR1 and CDR2: LNHDA and SQIVND (reference sequence). V lost 4 bases, J lost 6 bases, and 16 bases lay in between. This chain's CDR3 is CASSTTGVPAEQYF. For the CDR3, the DNA is TGTGCCAGTAGTACGACGGGAGTCCCTGCCGAGCAGTACTTC.

The chain is built from TRBV27 and TRBJ1-6, with 9 bases identical to TRBD1. Losses at the gene ends were 4 bases for V and 4 bases for J; bases not matched to a gene: 5. The CDR3 is made up of 16 amino acids. Looked up from germline, CDR1 is MNHEY and CDR2 is SMNVEV (reference sequence). The CDR3 DNA reads as TGTGCCAGCAGTTCGGGGACAGGGATGTATAATTCACCCCTCCACTTT. It translates to CASSSGTGMYNSPLHF.

This clone was counted a single time. The chain uses TRBV5-1 and TRBJ2-1, with 10 bases identical to TRBD1. CDR3 length: 15 residues. Germline CDR1 and CDR2: SGHRS and YFSETQ. V trimming: 7 bases; J trimming: 4 bases; junction bases outside the gene matches: 8. The CDR3 DNA follows: TGCGCCAGCTCAGACCCGGGACAGGGGTACAATGAGCAGTTCTTC. It specifies CASSDPGQGYNEQFF. The variable domain in full, with the rest retrieved from reference TRBV5-1 and TRBJ2-1, is KAGVTQTPRYLIKTRGQQVTLSCSPISGHRSVSWYQQTPGQGLQFLFEYFSETQRNKGNFPGRFSGRQFSNSRSEMNVSTLELGDSALYLCASSDPGQGYNEQFFGPGTRLTVL.

V is TRBV11-2 and J is TRBJ2-1; 8 nucleotides agree with TRBD1. V trimming: 5 bases; J trimming: 7 bases; junction bases outside the gene matches: 7. The V gene's germline CDR1 is SGHAT and CDR2 FQNNGV. CDR3 length equals 14 residues. In DNA, the CDR3 is TGTGCCAGCAGCCGTAGACAGGGGCGGAATGAGCAGTTCTTC. This codes for CASSRRQGRNEQFF.

The chain is built from TRBV2 and TRBJ2-7; 11 positions agree with TRBD2. The CDR3 consists of 14 residues. From germline, CDR1 is SNHLY and CDR2 FYNNEI. The J segment lost 5 bases and the V segment lost 3 bases, leaving 3 bases of the junction unmatched. CDR3 coding DNA: TGTGCCAGCAGTGAGACTAGCGGGATCCACGAGCAGTACTTC. Protein: CASSETSGIHEQYF.

The chain has TRBV2 and TRBJ1-3, with D possibly matching TRBD1 (5 bases). V lost 5 bases and J lost 1, with 12 bases in between. The CDR3 contains 15 residues. Germline loops: CDR1 SNHLY, CDR2 FYNNEI. The CDR3 nucleotides are TGTGCCAGCAGTCCCCGGGGGGGTTCTGGAAACACCATATATTTT. Translated: CASSPRGGSGNTIYF.

This rearrangement joins TRBV7-9 to TRBJ1-4, with a weak D call TRBD1 (5 bases). The V gene's germline CDR1 is SEHNR and CDR2 FQNEAQ (reference sequence). The CDR3 is 15 amino acids. V was cut by 2 bases and J by 6 bases, with 13 bases left in between. CDR3 sequence: CASSLSWGPDEKLFF. CDR3 in DNA: TGTGCCAGCAGCTTATCGTGGGGCCCGGATGAAAAACTGTTTTTT.